The entry below gives a single T cell receptor beta chain sequence along with its context. The germline gives CDR1 SGDLS, CDR2 YYNGEE. The ends were cut back, 4 bases at V and 5 bases at J, with 13 bases in the middle. This CDR3 contains 14 residues. This entry belongs to a study of blood T cell repertoires in COVID-19. Looking at the study overall: The origin of the acute and convalescent COVID-19 samples was the United States, Italy and Spain. PBMCs, B-cell-depleted T cells, or T cells provided the cDNA or gDNA that made up the material.

Per the original data handling: By means of reference gene primer amplification, nucleated cell counts were estimated. Generated by immunoSEQ multiplex PCR, the TCRdb table keeps only in-frame clones and is missing some. V and J calls and clone size are given by that table; D and trimming were obtained from the DNA. The top ten hold roughly 8% of the sample, which has about 140,000 clones, about 86% seen once. The receptor was derived from a woman aged 55-75 years with acute or convalescent COVID-19. This sequence joins TRBV9 and TRBJ2-1; weak D call: TRBD2 (7 bases). Sequenced input: peripheral blood. The CDR3 is CASSPQGRDNEQFF. The CDR3 nucleotides read TGTGCCAGCAGCCCCCAGGGGAGGGACAATGAGCAGTTCTTC.